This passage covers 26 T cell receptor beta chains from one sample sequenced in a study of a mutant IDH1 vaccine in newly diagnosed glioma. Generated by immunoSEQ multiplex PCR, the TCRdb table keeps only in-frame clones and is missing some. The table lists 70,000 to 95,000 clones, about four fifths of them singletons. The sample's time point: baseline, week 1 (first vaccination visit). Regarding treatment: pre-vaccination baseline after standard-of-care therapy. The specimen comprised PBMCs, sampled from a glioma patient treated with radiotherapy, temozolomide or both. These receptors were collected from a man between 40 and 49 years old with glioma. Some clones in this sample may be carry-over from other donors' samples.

CDR3 residues: CATSGGQDYSNQPQHF. The CDR3 DNA sequence: TGTGCCACCAGCGGCGGACAGGATTATAGCAATCAGCCCCAGCATTTT. This chain links TRBV15 with TRBJ1-5; 7 nucleotides match TRBD1. The ends lost 5 bases at V and 0 bases at J; junction bases unmatched: 7. The CDR3 runs to 16 residues. CDR1 is LNHNV, CDR2 YYDKDF, per germline (reference sequence).

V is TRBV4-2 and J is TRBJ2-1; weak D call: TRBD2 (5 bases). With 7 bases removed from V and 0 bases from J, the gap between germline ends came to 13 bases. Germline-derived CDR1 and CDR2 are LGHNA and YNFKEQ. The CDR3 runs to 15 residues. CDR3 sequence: CASTSTRGSYNEQFF. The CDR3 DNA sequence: TGTGCCAGCACCTCCACCCGGGGCTCCTACAATGAGCAGTTCTTC.

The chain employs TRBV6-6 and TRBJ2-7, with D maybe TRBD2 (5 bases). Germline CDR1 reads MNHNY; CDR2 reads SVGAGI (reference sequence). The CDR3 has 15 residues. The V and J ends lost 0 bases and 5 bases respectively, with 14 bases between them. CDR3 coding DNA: TGTGCCAGCAGTTACTCGACGGGGAAGGTGGACGAGCAGTACTTC. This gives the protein CASSYSTGKVDEQYF.

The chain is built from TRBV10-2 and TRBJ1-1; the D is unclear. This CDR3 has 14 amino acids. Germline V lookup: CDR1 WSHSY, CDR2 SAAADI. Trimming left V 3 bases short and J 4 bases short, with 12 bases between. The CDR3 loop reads CASSDRQVGTEAFF. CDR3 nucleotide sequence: TGCGCCAGCAGTGACCGGCAGGTCGGCACTGAAGCTTTCTTT.

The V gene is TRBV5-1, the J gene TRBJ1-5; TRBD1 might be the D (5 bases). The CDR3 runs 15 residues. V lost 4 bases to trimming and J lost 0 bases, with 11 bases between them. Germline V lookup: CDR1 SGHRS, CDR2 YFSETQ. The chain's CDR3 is CASSPGAGSNQPQHF. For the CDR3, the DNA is TGCGCCAGCAGCCCCGGGGCAGGTAGCAATCAGCCCCAGCATTTT.

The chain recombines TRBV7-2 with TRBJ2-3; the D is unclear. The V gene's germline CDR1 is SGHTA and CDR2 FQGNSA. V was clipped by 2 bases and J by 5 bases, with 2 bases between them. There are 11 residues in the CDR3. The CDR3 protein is CASSLRDTQYF. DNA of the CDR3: TGTGCCAGCAGCTTACGAGATACGCAGTATTTT.

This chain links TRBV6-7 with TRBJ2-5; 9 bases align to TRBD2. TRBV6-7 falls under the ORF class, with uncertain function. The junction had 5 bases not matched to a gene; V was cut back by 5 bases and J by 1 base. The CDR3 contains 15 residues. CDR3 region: CASSRVAGAQETQYF. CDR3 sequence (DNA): TGTGCCAGCAGTCGGGTAGCGGGGGCCCAAGAGACCCAGTACTTC.

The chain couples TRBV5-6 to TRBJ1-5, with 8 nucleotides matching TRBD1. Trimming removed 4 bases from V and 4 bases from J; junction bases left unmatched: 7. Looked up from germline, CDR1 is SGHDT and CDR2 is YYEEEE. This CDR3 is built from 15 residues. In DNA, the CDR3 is TGTGCCAGCAGCCCGGGGACAGGACAAAATCAGCCCCAGCATTTT. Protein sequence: CASSPGTGQNQPQHF. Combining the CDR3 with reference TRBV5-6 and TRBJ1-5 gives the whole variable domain DAGVTQSPTHLIKTRGQQVTLRCSPKSGHDTVSWYQQALGQGPQFIFQYYEEEERQRGNFPDRFSGHQFPNYSSELNVNALLLGDSALYLCASSPGTGQNQPQHFGDGTRLSIL.

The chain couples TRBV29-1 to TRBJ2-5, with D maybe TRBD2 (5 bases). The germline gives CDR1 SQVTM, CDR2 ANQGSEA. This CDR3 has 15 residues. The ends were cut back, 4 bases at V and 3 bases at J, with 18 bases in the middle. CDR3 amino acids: CSVGRPRSLEETQYF. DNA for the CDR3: TGCAGCGTTGGGAGGCCACGGAGCCTGGAAGAGACCCAGTACTTC.

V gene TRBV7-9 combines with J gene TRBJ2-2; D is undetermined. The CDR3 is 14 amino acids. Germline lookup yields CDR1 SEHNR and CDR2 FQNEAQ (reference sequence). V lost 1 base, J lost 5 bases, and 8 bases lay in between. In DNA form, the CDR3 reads TGTGCCAGCAGCTTAGTTTTAACGACCGGGGAGCTGTTTTTT. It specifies CASSLVLTTGELFF.

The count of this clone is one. CDR3 nucleotide sequence: TGTGCCAGCAGCGGAAACTCCTACGAGCAGTACTTC. It translates to CASSGNSYEQYF. V is TRBV5-4 and J is TRBJ2-7; D unclear. This CDR3 is 12 amino acids long. The germline V gene has CDR1 SGHNT and CDR2 YYREEE (reference sequence). V lost 4 bases, J lost 0 bases, and 5 bases lay in between. The full variable domain, completed using reference TRBV5-4 and TRBJ2-7, is ETGVTQSPTHLIKTRGQQVTLRCSSQSGHNTVSWYQQALGQGPQFIFQYYREEENGRGNFPPRFSGLQFPNYSSELNVNALELDDSALYLCASSGNSYEQYFGPGTRLTVT.

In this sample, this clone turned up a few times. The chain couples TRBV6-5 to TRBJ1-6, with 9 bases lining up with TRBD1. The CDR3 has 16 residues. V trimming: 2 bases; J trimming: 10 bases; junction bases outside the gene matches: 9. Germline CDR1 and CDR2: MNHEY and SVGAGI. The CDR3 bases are TGTGCCAGCAGTTACGGATGGGGGACAGGGAGATCACCCCTCCACTTT. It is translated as CASSYGWGTGRSPLHF.

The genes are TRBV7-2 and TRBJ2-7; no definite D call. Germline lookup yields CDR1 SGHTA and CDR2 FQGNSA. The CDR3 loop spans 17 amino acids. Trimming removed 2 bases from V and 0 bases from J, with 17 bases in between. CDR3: CASSLHPTSLGSYEQYF. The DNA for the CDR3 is TGTGCCAGCAGCTTACACCCGACTTCTTTGGGCTCCTACGAGCAGTACTTC.

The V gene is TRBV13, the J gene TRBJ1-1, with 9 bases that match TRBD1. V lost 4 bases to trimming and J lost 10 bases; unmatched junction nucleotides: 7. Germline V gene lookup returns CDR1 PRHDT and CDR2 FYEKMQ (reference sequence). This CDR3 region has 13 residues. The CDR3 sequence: CASSYTGGPGAFF. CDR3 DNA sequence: TGTGCCAGCAGCTACACAGGGGGCCCGGGAGCTTTCTTT. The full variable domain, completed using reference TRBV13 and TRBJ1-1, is AAGVIQSPRHLIKEKRETATLKCYPIPRHDTVYWYQQGPGQDPQFLISFYEKMQSDKGSIPDRFSAQQFSDYHSELNMSSLELGDSALYFCASSYTGGPGAFFGQGTRLTVV.

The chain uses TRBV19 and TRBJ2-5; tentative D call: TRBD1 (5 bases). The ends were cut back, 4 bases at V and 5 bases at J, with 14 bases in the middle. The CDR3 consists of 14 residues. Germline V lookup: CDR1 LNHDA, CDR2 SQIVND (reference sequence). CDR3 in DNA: TGTGCCAGTAGTAAGGGGAACGAAGTCGAGACCCAGTACTTC. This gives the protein CASSKGNEVETQYF.

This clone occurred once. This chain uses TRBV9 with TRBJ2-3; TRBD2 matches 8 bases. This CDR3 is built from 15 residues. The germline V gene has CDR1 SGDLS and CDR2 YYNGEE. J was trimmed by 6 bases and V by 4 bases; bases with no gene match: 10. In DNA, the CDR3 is TGTGCCAGCAGCTCCCAGGGACGGGGGGGGGATACGCAGTATTTT. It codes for CASSSQGRGGDTQYF.

The CDR3 bases are TGCAGCGTCTTGATCGCCAGGGTCTACGATACGCAGTATTTT. This sequence encodes CSVLIARVYDTQYF. The V gene is TRBV29-1, the J gene TRBJ2-3; D is perhaps TRBD1 (5 bases). V was trimmed by 6 bases and J by 6 bases, leaving 19 bases between them. The CDR3 loop spans 14 amino acids. Germline V CDR1 and CDR2: SQVTM, ANQGSEA.

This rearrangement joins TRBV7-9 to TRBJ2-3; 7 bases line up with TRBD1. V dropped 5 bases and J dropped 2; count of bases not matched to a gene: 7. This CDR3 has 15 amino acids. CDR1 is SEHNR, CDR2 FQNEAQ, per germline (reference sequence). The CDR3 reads CASSLPDRVTDTQYF. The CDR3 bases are TGTGCCAGCAGCCTCCCCGACAGGGTCACAGATACGCAGTATTTT.

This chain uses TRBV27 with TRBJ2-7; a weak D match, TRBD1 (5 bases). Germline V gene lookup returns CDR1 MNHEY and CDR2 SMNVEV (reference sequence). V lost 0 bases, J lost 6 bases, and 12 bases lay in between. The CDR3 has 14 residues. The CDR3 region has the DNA TGTGCCAGCAGTTTATCTGGCAGGGCTCGCGAGCAGTACTTC. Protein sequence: CASSLSGRAREQYF.

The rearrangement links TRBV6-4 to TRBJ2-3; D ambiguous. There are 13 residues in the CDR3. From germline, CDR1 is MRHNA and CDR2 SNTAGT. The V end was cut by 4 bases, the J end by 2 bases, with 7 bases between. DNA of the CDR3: TGTGCCAGCAGTGTTGGAGACACAGATACGCAGTATTTT. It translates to CASSVGDTDTQYF.

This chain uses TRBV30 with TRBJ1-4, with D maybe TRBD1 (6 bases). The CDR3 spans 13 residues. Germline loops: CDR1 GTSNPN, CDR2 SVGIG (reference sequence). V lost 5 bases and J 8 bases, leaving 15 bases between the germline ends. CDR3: CAWGPGGQEKLFF. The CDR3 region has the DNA TGTGCCTGGGGCCCGGGGGGGCAAGAAAAACTGTTTTTT.

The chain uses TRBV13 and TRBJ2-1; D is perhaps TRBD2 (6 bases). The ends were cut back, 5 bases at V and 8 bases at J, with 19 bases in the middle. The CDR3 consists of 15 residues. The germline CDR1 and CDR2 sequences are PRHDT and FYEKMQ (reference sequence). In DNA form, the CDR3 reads TGTGCCAGCAGCGCCACGAATCAAGAGCGGGATGAGCAGTTCTTC. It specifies CASSATNQERDEQFF.

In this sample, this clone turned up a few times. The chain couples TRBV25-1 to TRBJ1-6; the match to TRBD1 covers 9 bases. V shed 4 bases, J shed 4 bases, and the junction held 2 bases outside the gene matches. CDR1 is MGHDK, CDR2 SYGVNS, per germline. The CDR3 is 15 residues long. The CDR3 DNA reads TGTGCCAGCAGTGGGACAGGGGCATATAATTCACCCCTCCACTTT. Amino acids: CASSGTGAYNSPLHF.

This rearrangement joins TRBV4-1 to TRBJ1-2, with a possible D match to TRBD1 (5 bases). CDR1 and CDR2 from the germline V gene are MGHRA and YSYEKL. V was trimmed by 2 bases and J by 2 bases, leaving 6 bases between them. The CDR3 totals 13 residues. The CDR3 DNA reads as TGCGCCAGCAGCCAACAGGGAAACTATGGCTACACCTTC. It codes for CASSQQGNYGYTF.

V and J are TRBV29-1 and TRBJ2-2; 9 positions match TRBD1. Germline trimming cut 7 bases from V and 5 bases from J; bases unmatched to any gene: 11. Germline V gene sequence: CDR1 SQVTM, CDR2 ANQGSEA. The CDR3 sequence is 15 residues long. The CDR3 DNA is TGCAGCGCTAAACAGGGGGCTGGAGGGACCGGGGAGCTGTTTTTT. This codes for CSAKQGAGGTGELFF.

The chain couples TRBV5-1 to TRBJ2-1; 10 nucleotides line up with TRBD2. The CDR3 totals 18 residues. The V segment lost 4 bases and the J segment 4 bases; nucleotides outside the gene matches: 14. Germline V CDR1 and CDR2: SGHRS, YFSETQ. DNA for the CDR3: TGCGCCAGCAGCGGGGCTAGCGGGGGCCTCCGGAATTACAATGAGCAGTTCTTC. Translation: CASSGASGGLRNYNEQFF.